Shown below are 20 T cell receptor beta chains from a single sample sequenced in a study of blood T cell repertoires in COVID-19. Assay: immunoSEQ multiplex PCR; the TCRdb copy retains only in-frame clones and omits some. The sample yields 200,000 to 250,000 clones, 82% seen once. Sequencing was performed on peripheral blood. The receptor set was obtained from a woman between 70 and 85 years old with COVID-19, enrolled during active disease.

J is TRBJ2-4 and V is TRBV3-1 (or the pseudogene TRBV3-2), with D perhaps matching TRBD2 (6 bases). Germline loops: CDR1 LGHDT, CDR2 YNNKEL (reference sequence). CDR3 length: 15 amino acids. V was trimmed by 6 bases and J by 1 base, leaving 13 bases between them. The CDR3 is CASREEGRAKNIQYF. The CDR3 DNA reads as TGTGCCAGCAGGGAGGAGGGTAGGGCCAAAAACATTCAGTACTTC.

This clone occurred once. This chain joins TRBV18 and TRBJ2-2, with 7 bases matching TRBD1. The CDR3 has 15 residues. The V gene's germline CDR1 is KGHSH and CDR2 LQKENI. The junction had 4 bases not matched to a gene; V was cut back by 6 bases and J by 0 bases. The CDR3 DNA is TGTGCCAGCTCCCCGGGACAGTCGAACACCGGGGAGCTGTTTTTT. Translated, it gives CASSPGQSNTGELFF.

This clone was detected only a few times. This chain links TRBV6-1 with TRBJ1-3; D is uncertain. Trimming removed 2 bases from V and 0 bases from J, with 5 bases in between. The CDR3 is 14 residues long. CDR1 is MNHNS, CDR2 SASEGT, per germline. CDR3 nucleotides: TGTGCCAGCAGTGAAACTCTCTCTGGAAACACCATATATTTT. It translates to CASSETLSGNTIYF.

The V call is TRBV9, the J call TRBJ1-2; 9 bases map to TRBD1. CDR3 length: 14 amino acids. Trimming at V came to 3 bases and at J to 8 bases, leaving 8 bases not matched to a gene. The V gene's germline CDR1 is SGDLS and CDR2 YYNGEE. CDR3 sequence reads: CASSANRGLEGYTF. DNA of the CDR3: TGTGCCAGCAGCGCCAACAGGGGGCTTGAGGGCTACACCTTC.

This clone was counted once. The chain links TRBV6-5 to TRBJ1-5, with D maybe TRBD1 (5 bases). The germline V and J ends were trimmed by 6 bases and 7 bases, with 13 bases remaining between them. The germline CDR1 and CDR2 sequences are MNHEY and SVGAGI. This CDR3 has 13 amino acids. The CDR3 sequence: CASSAAGRQPQHF. CDR3 in DNA: TGTGCCAGCAGCGCCGCAGGGCGGCAGCCCCAGCATTTT.

This clone has only a few counts. This chain joins TRBV12-3 or TRBV12-4 and TRBJ2-2, with D unresolved. The V gene lost 3 bases and the J gene lost 6 bases, with 5 bases spanning the gap. The CDR3 contains 12 residues. The chain's CDR3 is CASSFVAGELFF. The CDR3, as DNA: TGTGCCAGCAGTTTCGTCGCCGGGGAGCTGTTTTTT.

The chain is built from TRBV19 and TRBJ1-1; the D is unclear. The ends were cut back, 4 bases at V and 5 bases at J, with 11 bases in the middle. This CDR3 has 13 amino acids. The germline gives CDR1 LNHDA, CDR2 SQIVND (reference sequence). This chain's CDR3 is CASSTKGGTEAFF. Here the CDR3 DNA reads TGTGCCAGTAGTACCAAGGGAGGAACTGAAGCTTTCTTT.

The gene calls are TRBV5-4 and TRBJ2-1, with TRBD2 identical over 10 bases. The ends lost 2 bases at V and 9 bases at J; junction bases unmatched: 11. This CDR3 region has 16 residues. The germline gives CDR1 SGHNT, CDR2 YYREEE (reference sequence). The CDR3 spells CASSFRVAGGIGEQFF. The CDR3 DNA follows: TGTGCCAGCAGCTTTCGGGTAGCGGGAGGAATAGGTGAGCAGTTCTTC.

The chain joins TRBV27 to TRBJ2-1, with 8 bases identical to TRBD2. Looked up from germline, CDR1 is MNHEY and CDR2 is SMNVEV (reference sequence). V was clipped by 3 bases and J by 4 bases; unmatched bases: 8. The CDR3 is 16 residues long. The CDR3 here is CASSFISGTPYNEQFF. The CDR3 DNA is TGTGCCAGCAGTTTCATTAGCGGGACCCCGTACAATGAGCAGTTCTTC.

This sequence joins TRBV28 and TRBJ1-2; no reliable D call. CDR3 length: 13 amino acids. CDR1 MDHEN and CDR2 SYDVKM come from the germline V gene. The germline V and J ends were trimmed by 1 base and 1 base, with 4 bases remaining between them. The CDR3 region has the DNA TGTGCCAGCAGTTTATCCAATAACTATGGCTACACCTTC. It translates to CASSLSNNYGYTF.

The chain joins TRBV5-1 to TRBJ1-5, with D possibly TRBD1 on 6 matching bases. The CDR3 is 13 residues long. The V gene lost 0 bases and the J gene lost 5 bases, with 6 bases spanning the gap. CDR1 and CDR2 from the germline V gene are SGHRS and YFSETQ. DNA for the CDR3: TGCGCCAGCAGCTTGGGACAGGATCAGCCCCAGCATTTT. Protein product: CASSLGQDQPQHF.

V is TRBV18 and J is TRBJ1-1, with 10 bases that match TRBD1. Germline assignment: CDR1 KGHSH and CDR2 LQKENI. The CDR3 runs to 14 residues. Germline trimming cut 5 bases from V and 5 bases from J; bases unmatched to any gene: 5. In nucleotides, the CDR3 is TGTGCCAGCTCAGCGGACAGGGGGGGAACTGAAGCTTTCTTT. Amino acid sequence: CASSADRGGTEAFF.

This sequence joins TRBV29-1 and TRBJ2-5, with 10 bases identical to TRBD1. CDR3 size: 13 residues. V was clipped by 6 bases and J by 4 bases; unmatched bases: 5. CDR1 is SQVTM and CDR2 is ANQGSEA in the germline V gene. CDR3 in amino acids: CSVGQGVRETQYF. The CDR3, as DNA: TGCAGCGTAGGACAGGGGGTTCGAGAGACCCAGTACTTC. The variable domain in full, completed from reference TRBV29-1 and TRBJ2-5, reads SAVISQKPSRDICQRGTSLTIQCQVDSQVTMMFWYRQQPGQSLTLIATANQGSEATYESGFVIDKFPISRPNLTFSTLTVSNMSPEDSSIYLCSVGQGVRETQYFGPGTRLLVL.

This chain joins TRBV6-1 and TRBJ1-2; the D is unclear. Germline V lookup: CDR1 MNHNS, CDR2 SASEGT. The V and J ends lost 2 bases and 2 bases respectively, with 6 bases between them. The CDR3 runs to 13 residues. The CDR3 DNA is TGTGCCAGCAGTGAACTGGGCAACTATGGCTACACCTTC. It translates to CASSELGNYGYTF.

This rearrangement joins TRBV6-2 or TRBV6-3 to TRBJ1-2; no clear D gene. Per the germline V gene, CDR1 is MNHEY and CDR2 is SVGEGT. V was shortened by 4 bases and J by 5 bases, with 14 bases between the two germline ends. This CDR3 region has 14 residues. The chain's CDR3 is CASSFPGPWYGYTF. CDR3 nucleotides: TGTGCCAGCAGTTTTCCGGGTCCCTGGTATGGCTACACCTTC.

This CDR3 reads CASSFQGYGYTF. The CDR3 nucleotides read TGTGCCAGCAGCTTCCAGGGTTATGGCTACACCTTC. V and J are TRBV5-5 and TRBJ1-2, with D possibly being TRBD1 (5 bases). Looked up from germline, CDR1 is SGHKS and CDR2 is YYEKEE (reference sequence). The CDR3 is 12 amino acids. Trimming removed 2 bases at V and 5 bases at J, with 7 bases between.

This rearrangement joins TRBV14 to TRBJ2-7; the match to TRBD1 covers 9 bases. The trim removed 2 bases at V and 4 bases at J, leaving 9 bases unmatched. This CDR3 contains 16 residues. From germline, CDR1 is SGHDN and CDR2 FVKESK. CDR3 nucleotides: TGTGCCAGCAGCCAACTCGTCACAGGGGGCCAGTACGAGCAGTACTTC. Protein sequence: CASSQLVTGGQYEQYF.

In this sample, this clone turned up a few times. The chain couples TRBV18 to TRBJ1-4; D unclear. V was cut by 6 bases and J by 0 bases, with 5 bases left in between. Germline loops: CDR1 KGHSH, CDR2 LQKENI. The CDR3 runs 13 residues. CDR3 protein: CASSSATNEKLFF. The CDR3 DNA is TGTGCCAGCTCTTCCGCAACTAATGAAAAACTGTTTTTT.

This clone was seen repeatedly, ten times or more. The rearrangement joins TRBV4-3 to TRBJ2-1; a possible D gene is TRBD2 (5 bases). V lost 4 bases, J lost 4 bases, and 17 bases lay in between. Germline values: CDR1 LGHNA, CDR2 YSLEER. The CDR3 spans 16 residues. The CDR3 DNA follows: TGCGCCAGCAGCCCGCCCAGCGGAGCCCGTTACAATGAGCAGTTCTTC. Translation gives CASSPPSGARYNEQFF.

The V gene is TRBV29-1, the J gene TRBJ1-2; D call uncertain. CDR3 length equals 12 residues. Germline assignment: CDR1 SQVTM and CDR2 ANQGSEA. Between the trimmed V and J ends, which lost 7 bases and 4 bases, there was a span of 13 bases. For the CDR3, the DNA is TGCAGCGCTAAAGACACACGCTATGGCTACACCTTC. Translating gives CSAKDTRYGYTF.